Listed here is a single TCR beta chain. CDR1 SNHLY and CDR2 FYNNEI come from the germline V gene. The V and J ends lost 3 bases and 1 base respectively, with 13 bases between them. The CDR3 has 15 residues. This sample was taken from a study of T cell responses to AZD1222 COVID-19 vaccine. At the level of the study: Second doses that came at about 4 or about 12 weeks were put together.

The assay was immunoSEQ multiplex PCR, and TCRdb's table has in-frame clones only and misses some. The data contain around 110,000 clones, just over 85% of them singletons. J is TRBJ2-7 and V is TRBV2, with D perhaps being TRBD1 or TRBD2 (6 bases each). This receptor was obtained from an adult in good health. This material consisted of peripheral blood, taken on day 0 of AZD1222 vaccination. The CDR3: CASSDWGAESYEQYF. The CDR3, as DNA: TGTGCCAGCAGTGATTGGGGGGCCGAGTCCTACGAGCAGTACTTC.